This TCR beta chain was observed in a study of T cells in Graves' hyperthyroidism and ophthalmopathy. Looking at the study overall: At the time of initial diagnosis and before any treatment, peripheral blood was collected.

The table lists this clonotype with a few counts. As yet, its antigen is unknown. General study points: Most thyroid clonotypes with frequency above 0.001 were detected in blood. From stable hyperthyroidism, ophthalmopathy was separated by a 13 V-J model.

Researchers took RNA transcripts and amplified the TCR beta CDR3 regions from them. The primer set for the first-round RT-PCR of the TCR CDR3 was HTBI. From the multiplex PCR reads, TCRdb called clonotypes with MiXCR, one entry per CDR3 protein. The table records some 600,000 distinct CDR3 sequences, about 14% of them present only once. This CDR3 is built from 15 residues. V was trimmed by 4 bases and J by 7 bases, leaving 14 bases between them. Germline values: CDR1 LNHDA, CDR2 SQIVND (reference sequence). The study excluded patients with uncontrolled infection, other autoimmune disease, pregnancy or lactation.

The chain couples TRBV19 to TRBJ1-6, with D hard to call. The material sequenced was blood. The receptor was derived from a woman aged 30 to 39 with Graves' hyperthyroidism that later progressed to Graves' ophthalmopathy. The CDR3 nucleotides are TGTGCCAGTAGTACCCGACACGGTCTGAATTCACCCCTCCACTTT. Protein: CASSTRHGLNSPLHF.